Here is one T cell receptor (beta chain) with its context. Assay: immunoSEQ multiplex PCR; the TCRdb copy retains only in-frame clones and omits some. The sample includes approximately 100,000 clones, 90% to 95% of them seen just once. These data are taken from a study of T cell changes during pregnancy in multiple sclerosis. The CDR3 spans 15 residues. With V trimmed by 5 bases and J by 2 bases, 3 bases remained unmatched. Germline values: CDR1 MNHNS, CDR2 SASEGT. The sequence was obtained from a female donor with multiple sclerosis, enrolled in a pregnancy study. The chain joins TRBV6-1 to TRBJ1-5; 10 bases match TRBD1. Specimen: peripheral blood, collected after pregnancy. CDR3 coding DNA: TGTGCCAGCAGTAGACAGGGGGCAGGCAATCAGCCCCAGCATTTT. This translates into CASSRQGAGNQPQHF.